These 27 T cell receptor beta chains originate from one sample sequenced in a study of shared clonotypes between healthy human individuals. Some clones are missing from TCRdb's copy, which holds only in-frame ones; the method was immunoSEQ multiplex PCR. The data show about 2.4 million clones, approximately 90% seen once. Sequences were obtained from naive CD4+ T cells sorted from blood. The subset is: CD45RA+ positively selected. The receptors stem from a man younger than 35 in good health.

The V call is TRBV4-1, the J call TRBJ1-3; TRBD1 matches at 8 bases. This CDR3 has 14 amino acids. From germline, CDR1 is MGHRA and CDR2 YSYEKL. J was trimmed by 2 bases and V by 3 bases; bases with no gene match: 0. In DNA, the CDR3 is TGCGCCAGCAGCCAGACAGGGGCTGGAAACACCATATATTTT. This gives the protein CASSQTGAGNTIYF.

This sequence joins TRBV28 and TRBJ2-5; TRBD1 aligns across 8 bases. The length of the CDR3 is 13 residues. V was clipped by 6 bases and J by 5 bases; unmatched bases: 5. CDR1 is MDHEN, CDR2 SYDVKM, per germline. CDR3 loop: CASRMTGAETQYF. DNA of the CDR3: TGTGCCAGCAGGATGACAGGGGCCGAGACCCAGTACTTC. The variable domain in full, with the rest retrieved from reference TRBV28 and TRBJ2-5, is DVKVTQSSRYLVKRTGEKVFLECVQDMDHENMFWYRQDPGLGLRLIYFSYDVKMKEKGDIPEGYSVSREKKERFSLILESASTNQTSMYLCASRMTGAETQYFGPGTRLLVL.

Notes on this clone: Sequence at one end of the junction differs from germline and may be a read error. This specimen includes other DNA sequences encoding the same CDR3. V gene TRBV7-7 combines with J gene TRBJ2-5, with D maybe TRBD2 (5 bases). The CDR3 has 14 amino acids. Germline V gene lookup returns CDR1 SSHAT and CDR2 FNYEAQ (reference sequence). The CDR3 nucleotides read TGTGCTAGCAGCCGTTCGGGATTACAAGAGACCCAGTACTTC. Translating it yields CASSRSGLQETQYF.

This clone occurred once. The chain employs TRBV6-5 and TRBJ1-1; 7 bases are a match to TRBD1. From germline, CDR1 is MNHEY and CDR2 SVGAGI. With 6 bases clipped from V and 8 bases from J, the junction kept 9 bases outside the gene matches. The length of the CDR3 is 13 residues. This CDR3 reads CASRSHRGEEAFF. As DNA, the CDR3 is TGTGCCAGCAGGTCACACAGGGGCGAGGAAGCTTTCTTT.

About this clone: This sample includes further DNA sequences coding for the same CDR3. The V call is TRBV5-1, the J call TRBJ2-7; D call uncertain. The CDR3 has 13 amino acids. Germline CDR1 SGHRS, CDR2 YFSETQ. Trimming stripped 0 bases from V and 3 bases from J, with 7 bases between. CDR3 amino acids: CASSLATNYEQYF. CDR3 coding DNA: TGCGCCAGCAGCTTGGCTACTAACTACGAGCAGTACTTC. The full variable domain, completed using reference TRBV5-1 and TRBJ2-7, is KAGVTQTPRYLIKTRGQQVTLSCSPISGHRSVSWYQQTPGQGLQFLFEYFSETQRNKGNFPGRFSGRQFSNSRSEMNVSTLELGDSALYLCASSLATNYEQYFGPGTRLTVT.

CDR3: CASSAAEGQGNSPLHF. CDR3 coding DNA: TGCGCCAGCAGCGCGGCGGAGGGACAGGGCAATTCACCCCTCCACTTT. The gene calls are TRBV5-1 and TRBJ1-6, with 9 bases aligning to TRBD1. Germline V gene data show CDR1 as SGHRS and CDR2 as YFSETQ. The length of the CDR3 is 16 residues. Trimming removed 4 bases from V and 7 bases from J; junction bases left unmatched: 9.

The chain carries TRBV5-1 and TRBJ1-2, with unresolved D. The CDR3 totals 12 residues. Trimming removed 0 bases at V and 6 bases at J, with 6 bases between. Germline V gene sequence: CDR1 SGHRS, CDR2 YFSETQ. This CDR3 reads CASSLDLDGYTF. The CDR3 DNA reads as TGCGCCAGCAGCTTGGATCTGGATGGCTACACCTTC. Drawing the rest from reference TRBV5-1 and TRBJ1-2, the complete variable domain is KAGVTQTPRYLIKTRGQQVTLSCSPISGHRSVSWYQQTPGQGLQFLFEYFSETQRNKGNFPGRFSGRQFSNSRSEMNVSTLELGDSALYLCASSLDLDGYTFGSGTRLTVV.

The chain is built from TRBV27 and TRBJ1-1; D gene uncertain. Trimming left V 10 bases short and J 8 bases short, with 5 bases between. The germline gives CDR1 MNHEY, CDR2 SMNVEV (reference sequence). The CDR3 loop spans 8 amino acids. CDR3 loop: CAIREAFF. The CDR3 nucleotides are TGTGCCATAAGGGAAGCTTTCTTT.

On this clone itself: The same CDR3 can be traced to other DNA sequences in this sample. This chain uses TRBV10-3 with TRBJ2-5, with D tentatively TRBD1 or TRBD2 (5 bases each). The CDR3 length is 13 residues. Trimming cost V 5 bases and J 1 base, with 8 bases left between them. The germline CDR1 and CDR2 sequences are ENHRY and SYGVKD. The CDR3 loop reads CAISSGTQETQYF. DNA of the CDR3: TGTGCCATCAGTTCAGGGACCCAAGAGACCCAGTACTTC.

This rearrangement joins TRBV25-1 to TRBJ2-7, with TRBD2 as a possible D gene (6 bases). This CDR3 region has 16 residues. The germline CDR1 and CDR2 sequences are MGHDK and SYGVNS. V gave up 3 bases and J gave up 7 bases, with 22 bases separating them. As DNA, the CDR3 is TGTGCCAGCAGTGAGTTAAAGGGCAGGGACTTAGGAGAGCAGTACTTC. Translated, it gives CASSELKGRDLGEQYF.

The V call is TRBV23-1, the J call TRBJ2-7; the match to TRBD2 covers 13 bases. TRBV23-1 is treated as an ORF (open reading frame) with a function not yet certain. Trimming took 0 bases from V and 2 from J; bases not matched to a gene: 4. CDR3 size: 17 residues. CDR3 protein: CASSQSRTSGSTYEQYF. The CDR3 nucleotides are TGCGCCAGCAGTCAATCGAGGACTAGCGGGAGTACCTACGAGCAGTACTTC.

The chain is built from TRBV30 and TRBJ2-3, with D perhaps TRBD1 (6 bases). V shed 2 bases and J shed 6 bases, with 12 bases lying between them. Germline V gene lookup returns CDR1 GTSNPN and CDR2 SVGIG (reference sequence). The CDR3 loop spans 13 amino acids. CDR3 sequence: CAWSRGSMDTQYF. The DNA for the CDR3 is TGTGCCTGGAGTAGGGGGTCCATGGATACGCAGTATTTT.

A note on this clone: A junction end diverges from the germline sequence, so it may reflect a read error. The chain couples TRBV7-7 to TRBJ2-5, with TRBD1 matching over 7 bases. There are 16 residues in the CDR3. Germline lookup yields CDR1 SSHAT and CDR2 FNYEAQ (reference sequence). CDR3 sequence: CASSLGVTGTQETQYF. CDR3 in DNA: TGTGCTAGCAGCTTAGGGGTGACAGGGACGCAAGAGACCCAGTACTTC.

The CDR3 DNA reads as TGTGCCAGCAGCTTGGAGTGGTTGATGAACAATGAGCAGTTCTTC. Its protein product is CASSLEWLMNNEQFF. V gene TRBV5-5 combines with J gene TRBJ2-1; no definite D call. The ends were cut back, 0 bases at V and 5 bases at J, with 12 bases in the middle. Germline V gene lookup returns CDR1 SGHKS and CDR2 YYEKEE (reference sequence). CDR3 size: 15 residues.

A remark on this clone: One junction end does not reproduce the germline sequence, and a read error may be involved. The rearrangement joins TRBV6-1 to TRBJ2-1; D gene ambiguous. CDR3 size: 15 residues. The germline CDR1 and CDR2 sequences are MNHNS and SASEGT. CDR3 region: CASNPGSKSSNEQFF. The CDR3 DNA is TGTGCCAGCAATCCGGGCTCTAAGTCCTCCAATGAGCAGTTCTTC.

With regard to this clone: Other DNA sequences in this specimen translate into the identical CDR3. The rearrangement joins TRBV29-1 to TRBJ1-4; D is perhaps TRBD1 (5 bases). The V gene's germline CDR1 is SQVTM and CDR2 ANQGSEA. The CDR3 extends over 11 amino acids. V shed 6 bases and J shed 4 bases, with 6 bases lying between them. The DNA of the CDR3 is TGCAGCGTGGGGGATAATGAAAAACTGTTTTTT. It specifies CSVGDNEKLFF.

This clone came up once. This sequence joins TRBV4-3 and TRBJ1-1; 7 bases are a match to TRBD1. The CDR3 extends over 16 amino acids. J lost 5 bases, V lost 1 base, and 10 bases had no gene match. Germline-derived CDR1 and CDR2 are LGHNA and YSLEER. In DNA form, the CDR3 reads TGCGCCAGCAGCCAAGCCACCGGGACAGTCAGAACTGAAGCTTTCTTT. Translation gives CASSQATGTVRTEAFF.

The chain links TRBV19 to TRBJ2-7; weak D call: TRBD1 (5 bases). V lost 3 bases and J lost 5, with 17 bases in between. The germline V gene has CDR1 LNHDA and CDR2 SQIVND (reference sequence). The CDR3 spans 15 residues. As DNA, the CDR3 is TGTGCCAGTAGTATTCCCTTTGGGGCCGTGAACGAGCAGTACTTC. Its translation: CASSIPFGAVNEQYF.

The chain employs TRBV6-1 and TRBJ2-7; a weak D match, TRBD2 (6 bases). The germline V and J ends were trimmed by 2 bases and 3 bases, with 8 bases remaining between them. There are 13 residues in the CDR3. Germline loops: CDR1 MNHNS, CDR2 SASEGT. In DNA, the CDR3 is TGTGCCAGCAGTGAAAACGGGAGCTACGAGCAGTACTTC. This gives the protein CASSENGSYEQYF.

The chain combines TRBV28 with TRBJ1-4; no reliable D call. The CDR3 runs to 14 residues. Trimming removed 5 bases from V and 8 bases from J, with 15 bases in between. Germline lookup yields CDR1 MDHEN and CDR2 SYDVKM. CDR3 region: CASSPGPAREKLFF. The DNA of the CDR3 is TGTGCCAGCAGTCCCGGCCCTGCCCGGGAAAAACTGTTTTTT.

This clone was seen just once. Sequence at one end of the junction differs from germline and may be a read error. V usage is TRBV4-2 and J usage is TRBJ1-5, with D unresolved. Germline lookup yields CDR1 LGHNA and CDR2 YNFKEQ. This CDR3 region has 10 residues. The CDR3 DNA reads TGTGCCAGCAGGTCGGCAGGAACGATTTTT. This gives the protein CASRSAGTIF.

The J gene is TRBJ1-1, the V gene TRBV6-5; D unclear. The CDR3 runs to 13 residues. Germline-derived CDR1 and CDR2 are MNHEY and SVGAGI. V lost 1 base to trimming and J lost 4 bases, with 7 bases between them. CDR3 bases: TGTGCCAGCAGTTACTTGCCTCTCACTGAAGCTTTCTTT. Its translation: CASSYLPLTEAFF.

As to this clone: Additional DNA sequences in this sample encode the identical CDR3. The chain has TRBV2 and TRBJ2-6; D gene unclear. Trimming took 1 base from V and 0 from J, leaving 4 bases between them. Germline assignment: CDR1 SNHLY and CDR2 FYNNEI. CDR3 length equals 15 residues. CDR3 nucleotide sequence: TGTGCCAGCAGTGAAGGGGTCTCTGGGGCCAACGTCCTGACTTTC. As protein: CASSEGVSGANVLTF.

On this clone: The sample contains more than one DNA sequence encoding this CDR3. The V and J genes are TRBV18 and TRBJ2-3; D call uncertain. Trimming took 3 bases from V and 3 from J, leaving 13 bases between them. The CDR3 is made up of 15 amino acids. The germline V gene encodes CDR1 KGHSH and CDR2 LQKENI. CDR3 in DNA: TGTGCCAGCTCACCCCTAGGTGCTCTGACAGATACGCAGTATTTT. Protein sequence: CASSPLGALTDTQYF.

The chain is built from TRBV10-3 and TRBJ2-7, with a weak D call TRBD2 (5 bases). Between the trimmed V and J ends, which lost 3 bases and 9 bases, there was a span of 18 bases. CDR1 and CDR2 from the germline V gene are ENHRY and SYGVKD. CDR3 size: 14 residues. CDR3 nucleotides: TGTGCCATCAGTGAAGACGATCTGCCGGGGATGCAGTACTTC. It translates to CAISEDDLPGMQYF.

V is TRBV9 and J is TRBJ2-5; D unresolved. CDR1 SGDLS and CDR2 YYNGEE come from the germline V gene. CDR3 length equals 12 residues. Trimming left V 4 bases short and J 7 bases short, with 11 bases between. CDR3 region: CASSPSGLTQYF. The CDR3 DNA reads as TGTGCCAGCAGCCCTTCCGGTTTGACCCAGTACTTC.

The chain joins TRBV4-1 to TRBJ2-3; D is unclear. This CDR3 is built from 17 residues. CDR1 and CDR2 from the germline V gene are MGHRA and YSYEKL. V gave up 0 bases and J gave up 3 bases, with 16 bases separating them. Here the CDR3 reads CASSQEQLLIITDTQYF. CDR3 sequence (DNA): TGCGCCAGCAGCCAAGAGCAGTTACTTATAATTACAGATACGCAGTATTTT.